These 28 T cell receptor beta chains came from one sample sequenced in a study of cytomegalovirus exposure and HLA in healthy donors. PCR involved 60 Vbeta and 13 Jbeta primers. Here immunoSEQ multiplex PCR was the method, and the copy in TCRdb shows in-frame clones only, minus some. The listing contains 140,000 or so clones. The source material was PBMCs. Receptors were obtained from a male donor in good health and CMV-seronegative.

The chain employs TRBV28 and TRBJ2-1; possibly TRBD2 for D (6 bases). Germline V gene lookup returns CDR1 MDHEN and CDR2 SYDVKM. The length of the CDR3 is 15 residues. Trimming took 0 bases from V and 6 from J, leaving 12 bases between them. For the CDR3, the DNA is TGTGCCAGCAGTTTATGGGGACTGGAGGGCAATGAGCAGTTCTTC. Its protein is CASSLWGLEGNEQFF.

This chain's CDR3 is CASQGLAGALLDEQFF. CDR3 nucleotide sequence: TGTGCCAGCCAGGGTCTAGCGGGGGCCCTATTGGATGAGCAGTTCTTC. This chain joins TRBV13 and TRBJ2-1; 10 nucleotides agree with TRBD2. Germline V gene lookup returns CDR1 PRHDT and CDR2 FYEKMQ (reference sequence). The CDR3 sequence is 16 residues long. V lost 8 bases, J lost 8 bases, and 15 bases stayed unmatched.

This chain links TRBV30 with TRBJ1-1; tentatively, D is TRBD1 (5 bases). Trimming cost V 1 base and J 2 bases, with 11 bases left between them. The CDR3 contains 14 residues. Germline V gene lookup returns CDR1 GTSNPN and CDR2 SVGIG (reference sequence). For the CDR3, the DNA is TGTGCCTGGAGTGCTGGGGGAGGAAACACTGAAGCTTTCTTT. Translation: CAWSAGGGNTEAFF.

The chain has TRBV19 and TRBJ2-1, with D possibly TRBD1 on 5 matching bases. Germline V gene sequence: CDR1 LNHDA, CDR2 SQIVND (reference sequence). This CDR3 contains 13 residues. Trimming stripped 8 bases from V and 1 base from J, with 9 bases between. As DNA, the CDR3 is TGTGCCAGTCGGGCAGGGTCCTACAATGAGCAGTTCTTC. Its translation is CASRAGSYNEQFF.

This chain links TRBV28 with TRBJ1-1, with 8 bases that match TRBD1. The germline V gene has CDR1 MDHEN and CDR2 SYDVKM. V was pared by 3 bases and J by 4 bases, with 4 bases of the junction left unmatched. CDR3 length: 14 residues. CDR3 in DNA: TGTGCCAGCAGTTTGTTCACAGGGGGCACTGAAGCTTTCTTT. This encodes CASSLFTGGTEAFF.

V gene TRBV6-1 combines with J gene TRBJ2-7; unclear D gene. The CDR3 extends over 14 amino acids. The V end was cut by 2 bases, the J end by 1 base, with 9 bases between. From germline, CDR1 is MNHNS and CDR2 SASEGT. CDR3 sequence: CASSELPGSYEQYF. CDR3 coding DNA: TGTGCCAGCAGTGAACTCCCCGGTTCCTACGAGCAGTACTTC.

CDR3 sequence: CASSLSRGYGYTF. The CDR3, as DNA: TGTGCCAGCAGTTTATCGCGCGGCTATGGCTACACCTTC. V gene TRBV28 combines with J gene TRBJ1-2; D is uncertain. Germline V gives CDR1 MDHEN, CDR2 SYDVKM. V lost 1 base, J lost 4 bases, and 7 bases lay in between. The CDR3 has 13 residues.

The V and J genes are TRBV30 and TRBJ1-1, with 10 bases matching TRBD1. The length of the CDR3 is 13 residues. V lost 1 base and J lost 4; bases outside the gene matches: 0. CDR1 and CDR2 from the germline V gene are GTSNPN and SVGIG (reference sequence). CDR3 protein: CAWSGDRGTEAFF. CDR3 nucleotides: TGTGCCTGGAGTGGGGACAGGGGCACTGAAGCTTTCTTT.

V gene TRBV4-3 combines with J gene TRBJ2-2; D uncertain. V was trimmed by 1 base and J by 5 bases, leaving 11 bases between them. The CDR3 runs 15 residues. CDR1 is LGHNA and CDR2 is YSLEER in the germline V gene. The CDR3 region is CASSQGGWLTGELFF. The CDR3 DNA reads TGCGCCAGCAGCCAAGGAGGCTGGTTAACCGGGGAGCTGTTTTTT.

Concerning this clone itself: The junction does not match germline at one end; this may be a read error. The chain recombines TRBV29-1 with TRBJ1-4; no definite D call. The CDR3 loop spans 11 amino acids. Germline values: CDR1 SQVTM, CDR2 ANQGSEA. CDR3 in DNA: TGCAGCGTAGGACTGGGTGAAAGACTGTTTTTT. Translating gives CSVGLGERLFF.

The chain couples TRBV28 to TRBJ1-1; D remains ambiguous. Trimming left V 2 bases short and J 2 bases short, with 9 bases between. The CDR3 totals 14 residues. In germline, CDR1 is MDHEN, CDR2 SYDVKM. The CDR3 bases are TGTGCCAGCAGTTTAGTGGTACTAAACACTGAAGCTTTCTTT. Its translation is CASSLVVLNTEAFF.

The J gene is TRBJ2-1, the V gene TRBV5-1; 10 nucleotides line up with TRBD1. The CDR3 runs 16 residues. The germline V gene encodes CDR1 SGHRS and CDR2 YFSETQ. Trimming at V came to 2 bases and at J to 5 bases, leaving 7 bases not matched to a gene. The DNA for the CDR3 is TGCGCCAGCAGCTTCGACGACAGGGGGCCCGACAATGAGCAGTTCTTC. It encodes CASSFDDRGPDNEQFF.

V usage is TRBV6-5 and J usage is TRBJ2-7, with D possibly TRBD1 on 5 matching bases. V lost 6 bases, J lost 7 bases, and 16 bases lay in between. The CDR3 contains 13 residues. Germline V gene data show CDR1 as MNHEY and CDR2 as SVGAGI. In DNA, the CDR3 is TGTGCCAGCAGGGGGCTCCACACTCGGGAGCAGTACTTC. It yields the protein CASRGLHTREQYF.

The chain has TRBV7-8 and TRBJ1-2; TRBD1 is a possible D gene (6 bases). Germline lookup yields CDR1 SGHVS and CDR2 FQNEAQ. The CDR3 spans 15 residues. V lost 8 bases to trimming and J lost 8 bases, with 24 bases between them. DNA of the CDR3: TGTGCCAGCGGGCTCAGCGTCCAGGGGTGGGGCGGCTACACCTTC. It is translated as CASGLSVQGWGGYTF.

This chain joins TRBV6-1 and TRBJ2-7, with a tentative D call TRBD1 (6 bases). Germline V CDR1 and CDR2: MNHNS, SASEGT. This CDR3 is 12 amino acids long. Trimming took 8 bases from V and 7 from J, leaving 15 bases between them. CDR3 amino acids: CASRTDRREQYF. The CDR3 DNA reads as TGTGCCAGCCGGACAGACCGGAGAGAGCAGTACTTC.

The chain couples TRBV29-1 to TRBJ2-5; TRBD2 matches at 10 bases. The junction had 11 bases not matched to a gene; V was cut back by 3 bases and J by 1 base. The germline V gene has CDR1 SQVTM and CDR2 ANQGSEA. The CDR3 is made up of 17 amino acids. The CDR3 coding sequence is TGCAGCGTTGAGTTTGCTAGCGGGGGCCCATCCCAAGAGACCCAGTACTTC. Protein: CSVEFASGGPSQETQYF.

The V and J genes are TRBV7-2 and TRBJ1-2; 9 bases match TRBD1. The V gene's germline CDR1 is SGHTA and CDR2 FQGNSA. The CDR3 runs to 15 residues. Trimming cost V 0 bases and J 3 bases; bases outside gene matches: 2. The CDR3 bases are TGTGCCAGCAGCTTAGCACAGGGGGCATACTATGGCTACACCTTC. Residues: CASSLAQGAYYGYTF.

The chain uses TRBV7-3 and TRBJ2-1; 9 bases are a match to TRBD1. Germline loops: CDR1 SGHTA, CDR2 FQGTGA. The V gene end was trimmed by 4 bases and the J gene end by 7 bases; junction bases not matched to a gene: 5. The CDR3 runs 14 residues. CDR3 DNA sequence: TGTGCCAGCAGCTCGGACAGGGGAGGGAATGAGCAGTTCTTC. Translated: CASSSDRGGNEQFF.

V gene TRBV25-1 combines with J gene TRBJ1-2; 10 bases match TRBD1. Germline V gene lookup returns CDR1 MGHDK and CDR2 SYGVNS. The CDR3 sequence is 16 residues long. V trimming: 6 bases; J trimming: 4 bases; junction bases outside the gene matches: 11. CDR3 residues: CASRPSGTGVPYGYTF. DNA of the CDR3: TGTGCCAGCAGACCCTCCGGGACAGGGGTACCCTATGGCTACACCTTC.

This chain connects TRBV2 to TRBJ1-5; maybe TRBD1 (5 bases). The CDR3 spans 13 residues. The V and J ends lost 7 bases and 3 bases respectively, with 10 bases between them. Germline assignment: CDR1 SNHLY and CDR2 FYNNEI. CDR3 DNA: TGTGCCAGCATTAAGGGACTCAATCAGCCCCAGCATTTT. It translates to CASIKGLNQPQHF.

The rearrangement links TRBV9 to TRBJ2-5; 9 bases align to TRBD1. CDR1 and CDR2 (germline): SGDLS, YYNGEE. CDR3 size: 15 residues. V shed 0 bases and J 5 bases; nucleotides not matched to a gene: 5. The CDR3 nucleotides read TGTGCCAGCAGCGTAGTGGGACAGGGCGGGGAGACCCAGTACTTC. Translated: CASSVVGQGGETQYF.

This rearrangement joins TRBV27 to TRBJ1-1; 7 nucleotides line up with TRBD1. Germline CDR1 and CDR2: MNHEY and SMNVEV (reference sequence). There are 13 residues in the CDR3. J was trimmed by 1 base and V by 6 bases; bases with no gene match: 2. The CDR3 is CASRNRGNTEAFF. Written as DNA, the CDR3 is TGTGCCAGCAGAAACAGGGGGAACACTGAAGCTTTCTTT.

The V gene is TRBV7-3, the J gene TRBJ2-5; TRBD2 matches at 9 bases. The junction had 2 bases not matched to a gene; V was cut back by 2 bases and J by 1 base. Germline V lookup: CDR1 SGHTA, CDR2 FQGTGA. CDR3 length: 15 amino acids. CDR3 sequence: CASSLQTSGQETQYF. The DNA of the CDR3 is TGTGCCAGCAGCTTACAGACTAGCGGCCAAGAGACCCAGTACTTC. Combining the CDR3 with reference TRBV7-3 and TRBJ2-5 gives the whole variable domain GAGVSQTPSNKVTEKGKYVELRCDPISGHTALYWYRQSLGQGPEFLIYFQGTGAADDSGLPNDRFFAVRPEGSVSTLKIQRTERGDSAVYLCASSLQTSGQETQYFGPGTRLLVL.

This chain links TRBV6-5 with TRBJ2-2; the D gene is possibly TRBD1 (6 bases). The CDR3 totals 16 residues. The V end lost 4 bases, the J end lost 4 bases, and 16 bases lay between the germline ends. Germline V gene sequence: CDR1 MNHEY, CDR2 SVGAGI. The CDR3, as DNA: TGTGCCAGCAGTTCAAAACAGGGCCGGGTCACCGGGGAGCTGTTTTTT. The encoded protein is CASSSKQGRVTGELFF.

The rearrangement links TRBV4-3 to TRBJ1-6; tentatively, D is TRBD1 (6 bases). CDR1 and CDR2 (germline): LGHNA, YSLEER. The V end was cut by 2 bases, the J end by 10 bases, with 15 bases between. The length of the CDR3 is 15 residues. CDR3 amino acids: CASSQQGSQGSPLHF. The CDR3, as DNA: TGCGCCAGCAGCCAACAGGGGTCCCAGGGATCACCCCTCCACTTT.

The V call is TRBV29-1, the J call TRBJ2-1; 8 nucleotides agree with TRBD2. CDR1 is SQVTM, CDR2 ANQGSEA, per germline. V was clipped by 2 bases and J by 3 bases; unmatched bases: 6. The CDR3 is 15 amino acids. The chain's CDR3 is CSVEPSGSVYNEQFF. CDR3 nucleotide sequence: TGCAGCGTTGAACCCAGCGGGAGTGTCTACAATGAGCAGTTCTTC.

V and J are TRBV6-6 and TRBJ1-4; 10 nucleotides line up with TRBD1. The germline CDR1 and CDR2 sequences are MNHNY and SVGAGI (reference sequence). The CDR3 totals 15 residues. J lost 7 bases, V lost 5 bases, and 7 bases had no gene match. The CDR3 coding sequence is TGTGCCAGCAGTCAACGGACAGGGGGTTCTGAAAAACTGTTTTTT. Its translation is CASSQRTGGSEKLFF.

V is TRBV6-5 and J is TRBJ2-2; 9 bases match TRBD2. V was clipped by 8 bases and J by 4 bases; unmatched bases: 8. Germline assignment: CDR1 MNHEY and CDR2 SVGAGI. The CDR3 extends over 15 amino acids. This CDR3 is CASRGLARVTGELFF. The CDR3 DNA is TGTGCCAGCCGGGGACTAGCTCGGGTCACCGGGGAGCTGTTTTTT.